This T cell receptor beta chain was sequenced in a study of T cell responses to AZD1222 COVID-19 vaccine. About the research overall: Doses given second, at about 4 or about 12 weeks, were pooled. Study-wide results and caveats: Clonal diversity was possibly underestimated; the donors were predominantly white British and more often female.

With regard to this clone: Its antigen is unidentified.

V was pared by 0 bases and J by 5 bases, with 13 bases between. Germline V gene lookup returns CDR1 KGHSH and CDR2 LQKENI. CDR3 size: 15 residues. Generated by immunoSEQ multiplex PCR, the TCRdb table keeps only in-frame clones and is missing some. The data contain about 130,000 clones, 85% to 95% of them singletons. The J gene is TRBJ1-1, the V gene TRBV18; a weak D match, TRBD1 (6 bases). The sample here was peripheral blood, taken on day 0 of AZD1222 vaccination. This sequence was found in an adult in good health. In DNA, the CDR3 is TGTGCCAGCTCACCACCGTCGCGGCAGGGGACTGAAGCTTTCTTT. Amino acid sequence: CASSPPSRQGTEAFF.